This T cell receptor (beta chain) was recorded in a study of T-cell reconstitution after alpha-beta-depleted transplantation in children. This clonotype was detected many times. TCRbeta library preparation incorporated unique molecular identifiers. TCRdb re-called the PCR reads through MiXCR, storing one row per CDR3 protein. There are around 78,000 distinct CDR3 sequences in the sample; around 6.6% occur only once, and approximately 2.3% lies in the top ten. Losses at the gene ends were 7 bases for V and 0 bases for J; bases not matched to a gene: 19. The germline V gene has CDR1 SQVTM and CDR2 ANQGSEA. This CDR3 is 18 amino acids long.

This TCR was recovered from a human donor who donated a stem cell graft to a child with acute lymphoblastic leukemia. The V and J genes are TRBV29-1 and TRBJ2-3, with 7 bases fitting TRBD2. Sequences were derived from PBMCs from the stem cell graft donor, sampled from the stem cell graft. The CDR3 region is CSAMIPLTSEASTDTQYF. The DNA of the CDR3 is TGCAGCGCCATGATCCCCCTCACTAGCGAAGCTAGCACAGATACGCAGTATTTT.